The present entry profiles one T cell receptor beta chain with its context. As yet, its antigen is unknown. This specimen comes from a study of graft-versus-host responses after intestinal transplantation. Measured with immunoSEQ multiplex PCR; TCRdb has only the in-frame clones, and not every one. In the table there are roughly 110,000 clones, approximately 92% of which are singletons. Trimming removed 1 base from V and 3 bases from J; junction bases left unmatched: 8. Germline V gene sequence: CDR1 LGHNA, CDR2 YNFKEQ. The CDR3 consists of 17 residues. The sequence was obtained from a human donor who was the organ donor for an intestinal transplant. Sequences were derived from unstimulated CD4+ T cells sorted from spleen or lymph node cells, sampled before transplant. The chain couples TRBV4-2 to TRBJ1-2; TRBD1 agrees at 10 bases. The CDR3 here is CASSQAPQGQGYYGYTF. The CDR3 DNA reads TGTGCCAGCAGCCAAGCTCCGCAGGGACAGGGGTACTATGGCTACACCTTC.